The 25 T cell receptor beta chains below all came from one sample that was sequenced in a study of T cell responses to AZD1222 COVID-19 vaccine. Profiled with immunoSEQ multiplex PCR; TCRdb holds only in-frame clones, not every one. The sample lists approximately 140,000 clones; around 94% were seen once. The sequenced sample was peripheral blood, obtained 28 days after the second AZD1222 dose. The source of these receptors is an adult who received the AZD1222 COVID-19 vaccine.

This sequence joins TRBV30 and TRBJ1-1, with a weak D call TRBD1 (5 bases). The CDR3 runs to 15 residues. Germline loops: CDR1 GTSNPN, CDR2 SVGIG (reference sequence). Trimming took 3 bases from V and 0 from J, leaving 14 bases between them. CDR3 DNA: TGTGCCTGGAGCGCCCCCGGGACCGTGAACACTGAAGCTTTCTTT. Protein product: CAWSAPGTVNTEAFF.

The rearrangement links TRBV30 to TRBJ1-1; D gene unclear. V was clipped by 0 bases and J by 1 base, with 12 bases between them. The germline gives CDR1 GTSNPN, CDR2 SVGIG (reference sequence). The CDR3 is made up of 15 amino acids. The chain's CDR3 is CAWSVHMIGNTEAFF. In DNA, the CDR3 is TGTGCCTGGAGTGTACATATGATTGGGAACACTGAAGCTTTCTTT.

The J gene is TRBJ2-7, the V gene TRBV7-9; 9 positions match TRBD1. Germline values: CDR1 SEHNR, CDR2 FQNEAQ (reference sequence). CDR3 length: 16 amino acids. V lost 3 bases and J lost 5; bases outside the gene matches: 11. In nucleotides, the CDR3 is TGTGCCAGCAGCTTCCCAAAGACAGGGGGTGTAAACGAGCAGTACGTC. Protein: CASSFPKTGGVNEQYV.

This clone was counted between two and nine times. The genes are TRBV28 and TRBJ1-2; D is uncertain. The V end was cut by 6 bases, the J end by 8 bases, with 13 bases between. CDR3 length: 12 amino acids. CDR1 is MDHEN, CDR2 SYDVKM, per germline. The CDR3 spells CASSSVITGYTF. CDR3 sequence (DNA): TGTGCCAGCAGCTCCGTGATAACGGGCTACACCTTC.

The chain combines TRBV2 with TRBJ1-1, with D unresolved. The CDR3 spans 14 residues. Germline V CDR1 and CDR2: SNHLY, FYNNEI. Trimming stripped 11 bases from V and 1 base from J, with 17 bases between. CDR3 bases: TGTGCCGGGATCAGAGGCTTGGGGAACACTGAAGCTTTCTTT. It is translated as CAGIRGLGNTEAFF.

Written as DNA, the CDR3 is TGTGCCAGCAGTGATTTTCTCGTGGGACCGTATAATCAGCCCCAGCATTTT. As protein: CASSDFLVGPYNQPQHF. This chain links TRBV2 with TRBJ1-5; the D gene is possibly TRBD1 (5 bases). Germline V lookup: CDR1 SNHLY, CDR2 FYNNEI. The length of the CDR3 is 17 residues. Trimming left V 3 bases short and J 4 bases short, with 19 bases between. The whole variable domain, filled in from reference TRBV2 and TRBJ1-5, reads EPEVTQTPSHQVTQMGQEVILRCVPISNHLYFYWYRQILGQKVEFLVSFYNNEISEKSEIFDDQFSVERPDGSNFTLKIRSTKLEDSAMYFCASSDFLVGPYNQPQHFGDGTRLSIL.

This chain joins TRBV28 and TRBJ1-2; D is ambiguous. CDR3 length equals 14 residues. The V end lost 2 bases, the J end lost 4 bases, and 11 bases lay between the germline ends. The germline V gene has CDR1 MDHEN and CDR2 SYDVKM. Written as DNA, the CDR3 is TGTGCCAGCAGTTTAGTTAGGGATAGCTATGGCTACACCTTC. Encoded protein: CASSLVRDSYGYTF.

The CDR3, as DNA: TGTGCCAGCAGCTTAGGGCGGGAGGCCAATGAGCAGTTCTTC. Its protein is CASSLGREANEQFF. V is TRBV7-9 and J is TRBJ2-1; 8 positions match TRBD2. The CDR3 totals 14 residues. Germline V gene data show CDR1 as SEHNR and CDR2 as FQNEAQ (reference sequence). After removal of 1 base from V and 6 bases from J, the junction contained 2 bases not matched to a gene. The complete variable domain, with remaining parts taken from reference TRBV7-9 and TRBJ2-1, reads DTGVSQNPRHKITKRGQNVTFRCDPISEHNRLYWYRQTLGQGPEFLTYFQNEAQLEKSRLLSDRFSAERPKGSFSTLEIQRTEQGDSAMYLCASSLGREANEQFFGPGTRLTVL.

The chain combines TRBV19 with TRBJ1-4; 9 positions agree with TRBD1. V gave up 4 bases and J gave up 4 bases; unmatched junction bases: 10. CDR1 and CDR2 (germline): LNHDA, SQIVND (reference sequence). The CDR3 spans 17 residues. DNA for the CDR3: TGTGCCAGTAGTAGCGGACAGGGGACGTCTCATAATGAAAAACTGTTTTTT. This translates into CASSSGQGTSHNEKLFF.

The chain links TRBV5-1 to TRBJ1-2; the D is unclear. The CDR3 extends over 15 amino acids. V lost 4 bases and J lost 8, with 21 bases in between. The germline V gene has CDR1 SGHRS and CDR2 YFSETQ. CDR3 DNA: TGCGCCAGCAGCCCCCGCCAAGGCGGCCACGGGGGCTACACCTTC. It specifies CASSPRQGGHGGYTF.

The chain links TRBV5-1 to TRBJ1-2; weak D call: TRBD1 (5 bases). The germline V gene encodes CDR1 SGHRS and CDR2 YFSETQ. The CDR3 has 14 amino acids. Trimming took off 0 bases at V and 2 bases at J, with 8 bases between the two ends. Here the CDR3 reads CASSLGQPNYGYTF. CDR3 in DNA: TGCGCCAGCAGCTTGGGACAGCCGAACTATGGCTACACCTTC.

The chain employs TRBV5-6 and TRBJ2-7, with D uncertain. Germline lookup yields CDR1 SGHDT and CDR2 YYEEEE. The CDR3 covers 12 residues. Trimming removed 3 bases from V and 3 bases from J, with 7 bases in between. The CDR3 spells CASSSGYYEQYF. In DNA, the CDR3 is TGTGCCAGCAGCTCAGGTTACTACGAGCAGTACTTC.

The chain links TRBV7-2 to TRBJ2-1, with a possible D match to TRBD2 (6 bases). Germline V gene lookup returns CDR1 SGHTA and CDR2 FQGNSA. The CDR3 covers 14 residues. Trimming stripped 5 bases from V and 6 bases from J, with 14 bases between. The CDR3 reads CASSPGLLFNEQFF. The DNA of the CDR3 is TGTGCCAGCAGCCCGGGACTCCTCTTCAATGAGCAGTTCTTC.

This chain uses TRBV27 with TRBJ1-5; D is unclear. V lost 1 base to trimming and J lost 5 bases, with 9 bases between them. Germline V lookup: CDR1 MNHEY, CDR2 SMNVEV (reference sequence). CDR3 length equals 14 residues. CDR3 nucleotides: TGTGCCAGCAGTTTATGGTCCACCGATCAGCCCCAGCATTTT. Translation: CASSLWSTDQPQHF.

The chain has TRBV19 and TRBJ1-2; a possible D gene is TRBD1 (5 bases). The CDR3 runs 14 residues. Germline-derived CDR1 and CDR2 are LNHDA and SQIVND (reference sequence). The V and J ends lost 4 bases and 3 bases respectively, with 12 bases between them. CDR3 sequence (DNA): TGTGCCAGTAGTAAGGCAGGGAGCGACTATGGCTACACCTTC. Its translation is CASSKAGSDYGYTF.

The chain employs TRBV28 and TRBJ2-6; 10 bases match TRBD1. J lost 2 bases, V lost 10 bases, and 5 bases had no gene match. The CDR3 runs to 15 residues. Germline CDR1 and CDR2: MDHEN and SYDVKM. The CDR3 DNA sequence: TGTGCCACCAAGACAGGGGGCGCTGGGGCCAACGTCCTGACTTTC. This sequence encodes CATKTGGAGANVLTF.

The chain uses TRBV11-2 and TRBJ2-5, with D tentatively TRBD1 or TRBD2 (7 bases each). CDR1 is SGHAT and CDR2 is FQNNGV in the germline V gene. CDR3 length: 18 residues. The V end lost 5 bases, the J end lost 2 bases, and 24 bases lay between the germline ends. CDR3 nucleotides: TGTGCCAGCAGCCCCACTTGGGAGGGGGCTCTAGAGCAAGAGACCCAGTACTTC. Protein: CASSPTWEGALEQETQYF.

In its sample, this clone was seen a few times. The rearrangement links TRBV21-1 to TRBJ1-5; the table's D call, TRBD1, has no DNA check behind it. TRBV21-1 is shown as a pseudogene. The CDR3 is made up of 15 amino acids. The CDR3 here is CAGIGTGTGLVPQHF. CDR3 nucleotide sequence: TGTGCCGGGATAGGGACCGGGACAGGCCTAGTGCCCCAGCATTTT.

The chain carries TRBV28 and TRBJ1-1, with D possibly matching TRBD1 (5 bases). The ends were cut back, 10 bases at V and 1 base at J, with 16 bases in the middle. Germline lookup yields CDR1 MDHEN and CDR2 SYDVKM. The CDR3 is made up of 14 amino acids. The CDR3 region has the DNA TGTGCCACTAAACTTGGGGCAGCGAACACTGAAGCTTTCTTT. Protein sequence: CATKLGAANTEAFF.

A single count supports this clone. The rearrangement uses TRBV18 and TRBJ2-5; 8 bases map to TRBD2. The CDR3 totals 15 residues. Looked up from germline, CDR1 is KGHSH and CDR2 is LQKENI. Trimming removed 4 bases from V and 0 bases from J; junction bases left unmatched: 4. The CDR3: CASSLSGSNQETQYF. CDR3 nucleotide sequence: TGTGCCAGCTCACTAAGCGGGAGCAACCAAGAGACCCAGTACTTC. Filled out from reference TRBV18 and TRBJ2-5, the complete variable domain reads NAGVMQNPRHLVRRRGQEARLRCSPMKGHSHVYWYRQLPEEGLKFMVYLQKENIIDESGMPKERFSAEFPKEGPSILRIQQVVRGDSAAYFCASSLSGSNQETQYFGPGTRLLVL.

Here the CDR3 DNA reads TGTGCCAGCTCAGTAACCCGTCCAGAGACCCAGTACTTC. Translation gives CASSVTRPETQYF. The chain is built from TRBV18 and TRBJ2-5, with D unclear. CDR1 and CDR2 from the germline V gene are KGHSH and LQKENI. The CDR3 loop spans 13 amino acids. V shed 5 bases and J shed 4 bases, with 11 bases lying between them. Drawing the rest from reference TRBV18 and TRBJ2-5, the complete variable domain is NAGVMQNPRHLVRRRGQEARLRCSPMKGHSHVYWYRQLPEEGLKFMVYLQKENIIDESGMPKERFSAEFPKEGPSILRIQQVVRGDSAAYFCASSVTRPETQYFGPGTRLLVL.

In the case of this clone: Other nucleotide sequences in the sample specify the same CDR3. The chain recombines TRBV7-8 with TRBJ2-7; D gene unclear. The germline V gene encodes CDR1 SGHVS and CDR2 FQNEAQ. Trimming left V 1 base short and J 1 base short, with 5 bases between. This CDR3 is 13 amino acids long. The CDR3: CASSLDSSYEQYF. CDR3 DNA sequence: TGTGCCAGCAGCTTAGACAGTTCCTACGAGCAGTACTTC.

V gene TRBV10-3 combines with J gene TRBJ2-2; D might be TRBD2 (5 bases). Germline-derived CDR1 and CDR2 are ENHRY and SYGVKD. The V and J ends lost 4 bases and 3 bases respectively, with 9 bases between them. This CDR3 has 14 residues. The CDR3 DNA is TGTGCCATCAGTGCCCACGGGGACACCGGGGAGCTGTTTTTT. It yields the protein CAISAHGDTGELFF.

This chain uses TRBV18 with TRBJ1-2, with unresolved D. The CDR3 has 13 residues. The germline V gene encodes CDR1 KGHSH and CDR2 LQKENI. The germline V and J ends were trimmed by 8 bases and 1 base, with 11 bases remaining between them. CDR3 coding DNA: TGTGCCAGCAAGTCGCAGATTAACTATGGCTACACCTTC. Amino acids: CASKSQINYGYTF.

The chain couples TRBV6-5 to TRBJ2-7, with D possibly being TRBD1 (6 bases). V was cut by 5 bases and J by 4 bases, with 12 bases left in between. The CDR3 runs to 13 residues. Per the germline V gene, CDR1 is MNHEY and CDR2 is SVGAGI. CDR3 sequence (DNA): TGTGCCAGCAGTCTCGACAGGAATTACGAGCAGTACTTC. Its protein is CASSLDRNYEQYF.